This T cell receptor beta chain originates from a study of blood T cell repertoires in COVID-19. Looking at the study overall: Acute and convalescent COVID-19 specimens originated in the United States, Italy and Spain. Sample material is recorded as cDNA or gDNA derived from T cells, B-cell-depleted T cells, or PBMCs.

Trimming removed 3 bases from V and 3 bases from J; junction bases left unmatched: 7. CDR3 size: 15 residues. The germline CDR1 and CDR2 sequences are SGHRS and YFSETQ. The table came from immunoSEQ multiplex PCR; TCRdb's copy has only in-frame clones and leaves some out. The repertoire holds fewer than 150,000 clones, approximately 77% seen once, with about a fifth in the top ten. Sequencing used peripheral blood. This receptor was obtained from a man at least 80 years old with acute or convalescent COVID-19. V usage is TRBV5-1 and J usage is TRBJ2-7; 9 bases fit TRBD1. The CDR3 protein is CASSYLPGQGYEQYF. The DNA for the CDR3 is TGCGCCAGCAGCTATCTACCGGGACAGGGCTACGAGCAGTACTTC.